These 21 T cell receptor beta chains came from one sample sequenced in a study of blood T cells in healthy people across ages. A second roughly 6 to 12 cycle PCR used barcoded and J-beta primers. Each CDR3 protein gets one entry after TCRdb re-called the 5' RACE reads with MiXCR. The table lists approximately 830,000 distinct CDR3 sequences, around two thirds of them singletons, with roughly 26% in the top ten. The sample was blood. The source of these receptors is a man aged 25 to 45 in good health.

The chain recombines TRBV7-2 with TRBJ2-5; 7 nucleotides align to TRBD2. Germline lookup yields CDR1 SGHTA and CDR2 FQGNSA. J was trimmed by 2 bases and V by 5 bases; bases with no gene match: 8. This CDR3 spans 15 amino acids. The CDR3 loop is CASSHYTSEQETQYF. CDR3 bases: TGTGCCAGCAGCCATTACACTAGCGAACAAGAGACCCAGTACTTC.

In its sample, this clonotype was seen a few times. The chain combines TRBV7-9 with TRBJ2-1, with a weak D call TRBD1 (6 bases). The CDR3 contains 14 residues. Germline CDR1 is SEHNR and CDR2 is FQNEAQ (reference sequence). The V and J ends lost 5 bases and 5 bases respectively, with 13 bases between them. This CDR3 is CASSPGTLNNEQFF. The CDR3 DNA follows: TGTGCCAGCAGCCCTGGGACATTGAACAATGAGCAGTTCTTC.

This clonotype was detected only a few times. This chain uses TRBV4-3 with TRBJ2-7; D remains ambiguous. This CDR3 spans 13 amino acids. Deletions cut 0 bases from V and 4 bases from J, with 7 bases between. Germline loops: CDR1 LGHNA, CDR2 YSLEER. The CDR3 DNA follows: TGCGCCAGCAGCCAAGAGACCGGGTACGAGCAGTACTTC. Its translation is CASSQETGYEQYF.

The CDR3 protein is CASSRISGQGASWDTGELFF. The DNA for the CDR3 is TGCGCCAGCAGCCGGATCTCGGGACAGGGGGCGAGTTGGGACACCGGGGAGCTGTTTTTT. The chain is built from TRBV5-1 and TRBJ2-2, with TRBD1 matching 12 bases. After removal of 4 bases from V and 3 bases from J, the junction contained 16 bases not matched to a gene. Germline CDR1 and CDR2: SGHRS and YFSETQ. CDR3 length: 20 residues.

The chain combines TRBV7-2 with TRBJ2-1; D might be TRBD2 (6 bases). Germline CDR1 reads SGHTA; CDR2 reads FQGNSA. The CDR3 contains 12 residues. The ends were cut back, 1 base at V and 9 bases at J, with 7 bases in the middle. CDR3 DNA: TGTGCCAGCAGCTTAGGGGAGGTTGAGCAGTTCTTC. This translates into CASSLGEVEQFF.

V is TRBV5-1 and J is TRBJ2-3; TRBD2 might be the D (6 bases). CDR3 length: 13 residues. V was cut by 9 bases and J by 3 bases, with 14 bases left in between. In germline, CDR1 is SGHRS, CDR2 YFSETQ. The CDR3, as DNA: TGCGCCACCAAATCCGGGACTACAGATACGCAGTATTTT. Its protein is CATKSGTTDTQYF.

This rearrangement joins TRBV24-1 to TRBJ2-4; a weak D match, TRBD1 (6 bases). The DNA matches TRBJ2-7 better at its end, which makes the J call doubtful. The CDR3 length is 14 residues. Germline V lookup: CDR1 KGHDR, CDR2 SFDVKD. The CDR3 DNA reads as TGTGCCACCAGTGGTTCGGCAGGGGTCTACGAGCAGTACTTC. Translated, it gives CATSGSAGVYEQYF.

This chain connects TRBV7-2 to TRBJ1-2; 12 bases agree with TRBD1. Germline assignment: CDR1 SGHTA and CDR2 FQGNSA. The CDR3 totals 16 residues. J gave up 2 bases and V 4 bases, and 5 bases lay outside the gene matches. The CDR3 DNA is TGTGCCAGCAGCTCCTCAGGGACAGGGGGCAACTATGGCTACACCTTC. The encoded protein is CASSSSGTGGNYGYTF.

The V and J genes are TRBV29-1 and TRBJ1-2; D call uncertain. V lost 2 bases to trimming and J lost 1 base, with 17 bases between them. CDR3 length equals 16 residues. From germline, CDR1 is SQVTM and CDR2 ANQGSEA. CDR3 residues: CSVESVQLFLNYGYTF. CDR3 DNA sequence: TGCAGCGTTGAATCGGTGCAGCTTTTTCTTAACTATGGCTACACCTTC.

The chain joins TRBV12-5 to TRBJ1-2; possible D gene TRBD1, 5 bases. V was pared by 8 bases and J by 8 bases, with 18 bases between. The germline gives CDR1 LGHNT, CDR2 FRNRAP. The CDR3 sequence is 13 residues long. The CDR3 coding sequence is TGTGCTAGTCAAGACACATGGGGGGAAGGCTACACCTTC. Translation gives CASQDTWGEGYTF.

V is TRBV10-3 and J is TRBJ2-1; 12 nucleotides line up with TRBD2. Germline-derived CDR1 and CDR2 are ENHRY and SYGVKD. The CDR3 consists of 17 residues. J lost 13 bases, V lost 7 bases, and 20 bases had no gene match. The CDR3 protein is CAIKASGGGINQETQFF. CDR3 DNA: TGTGCCATCAAGGCTAGCGGGGGGGGGATCAACCAAGAGACCCAGTTCTTC.

For this clonotype: A read error may be the cause here, since a much bigger clone is one base away. V usage is TRBV5-1 and J usage is TRBJ2-5; 7 bases are shared with TRBD2. Germline CDR1 SGHRS, CDR2 YFSETQ. The CDR3 runs 16 residues. The CDR3 nucleotides read TGCGCCAGCGGCTTGGAACATAGCGGGCCCCAAGAGACCCAGTACTTC. Its protein is CASGLEHSGPQETQYF.

The J gene is TRBJ2-5, the V gene TRBV7-3, with TRBD1 matching 7 bases. The V gene's germline CDR1 is SGHTA and CDR2 FQGTGA. With 5 bases clipped from V and 1 base from J, the junction kept 7 bases outside the gene matches. CDR3 length: 15 amino acids. The CDR3, as DNA: TGTGCCAGCAGCGATGACAGGGTTTCCCAAGAGACCCAGTACTTC. Residues: CASSDDRVSQETQYF.

The CDR3 sequence: CASSLISSGGGLSPTYTQYF. As DNA, the CDR3 is TGTGCCAGCAGCTTAATTTCTAGCGGGGGGGGCCTCTCCCCCACCTATACGCAGTATTTT. The genes are TRBV7-2 and TRBJ2-3; TRBD2 agrees at 12 bases. The V gene's germline CDR1 is SGHTA and CDR2 FQGNSA. The CDR3 sequence is 20 residues long. Unmatched junction bases numbered 19, after V lost 2 bases and J lost 7 bases.

The rearrangement links TRBV3-1 to TRBJ2-5; 10 bases agree with TRBD2. Germline-derived CDR1 and CDR2 are LGHDT and YNNKEL (reference sequence). This CDR3 spans 14 amino acids. V lost 8 bases, J lost 6 bases, and 9 bases stayed unmatched. CDR3 loop: CASASGGASQTQYF. The CDR3 DNA is TGTGCCAGCGCAAGCGGGGGGGCCTCGCAGACCCAGTACTTC.

The chain combines TRBV29-1 with TRBJ2-1; 8 bases are shared with TRBD1. The tail of the sequence fits TRBJ2-7 better, so the J call may be wrong. Germline loops: CDR1 SQVTM, CDR2 ANQGSEA. This CDR3 contains 13 residues. The CDR3 coding sequence is TGCAGCCTGTCCCGGACAGGGTCCGACGAGCAGTACTTC. Translating gives CSLSRTGSDEQYF.

The rearrangement links TRBV10-2 to TRBJ2-3, with D possibly being TRBD1 (6 bases). CDR3 length: 14 amino acids. The germline V gene has CDR1 WSHSY and CDR2 SAAADI. The ends were cut back, 2 bases at V and 3 bases at J, with 9 bases in the middle. The CDR3 nucleotides read TGCGCCAGCAGTGAGGGCAGGGGAACAGATACGCAGTATTTT. Translation gives CASSEGRGTDTQYF.

Concerning this clonotype itself: Compared with germline, one end of the junction differs, possibly owing to a read error. This sequence joins TRBV10-3 and TRBJ2-2; D possibly uses TRBD1 or TRBD2 (6 bases each). In germline, CDR1 is ENHRY, CDR2 SYGVKD. The CDR3 extends over 14 amino acids. The DNA for the CDR3 is TGTGCCATCAGGGGGGCACCGGGGACCGGGGGGCTGTTTTTT. Translated, it gives CAIRGAPGTGGLFF.

V usage is TRBV7-9 and J usage is TRBJ2-7; D gene ambiguous. V lost 2 bases to trimming and J lost 0 bases, with 11 bases between them. CDR3 size: 15 residues. Germline CDR1 reads SEHNR; CDR2 reads FQNEAQ (reference sequence). CDR3 amino acids: CASSLRAGSSYEQYF. The CDR3 coding sequence is TGTGCCAGCAGCTTACGGGCCGGAAGCTCCTACGAGCAGTACTTC.

Many counts were recorded for this clonotype. The rearrangement links TRBV4-2 to TRBJ1-2, with a weak D call TRBD1 (5 bases). V gave up 0 bases and J gave up 4 bases, with 6 bases separating them. CDR3 size: 13 residues. The V gene's germline CDR1 is LGHNA and CDR2 YNFKEQ. The CDR3 here is CASSQEQAYGYTF. The DNA for the CDR3 is TGTGCCAGCAGCCAAGAACAGGCCTATGGCTACACCTTC.

This clonotype was observed a handful of times. This chain uses TRBV6-2 or TRBV6-3 with TRBJ2-2, with no clear D. Germline loops: CDR1 MNHEY, CDR2 SVGEGT. Trimming removed 0 bases at V and 0 bases at J, with 5 bases between. The length of the CDR3 is 15 residues. CDR3 nucleotide sequence: TGTGCCAGCAGTTACTCGCCAGCGAACACCGGGGAGCTGTTTTTT. Protein product: CASSYSPANTGELFF.